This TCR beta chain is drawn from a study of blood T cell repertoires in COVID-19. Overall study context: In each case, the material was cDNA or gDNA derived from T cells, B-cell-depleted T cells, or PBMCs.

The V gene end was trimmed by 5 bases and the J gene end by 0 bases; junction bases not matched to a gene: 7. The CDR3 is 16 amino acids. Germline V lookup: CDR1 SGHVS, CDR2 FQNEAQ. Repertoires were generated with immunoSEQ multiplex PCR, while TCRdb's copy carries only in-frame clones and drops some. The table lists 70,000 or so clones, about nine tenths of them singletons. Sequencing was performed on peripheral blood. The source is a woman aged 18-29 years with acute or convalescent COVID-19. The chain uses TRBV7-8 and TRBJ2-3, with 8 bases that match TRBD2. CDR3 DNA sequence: TGTGCCAGCAGCCCCCAGACTAGCGACAGCACAGATACGCAGTATTTT. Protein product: CASSPQTSDSTDTQYF.